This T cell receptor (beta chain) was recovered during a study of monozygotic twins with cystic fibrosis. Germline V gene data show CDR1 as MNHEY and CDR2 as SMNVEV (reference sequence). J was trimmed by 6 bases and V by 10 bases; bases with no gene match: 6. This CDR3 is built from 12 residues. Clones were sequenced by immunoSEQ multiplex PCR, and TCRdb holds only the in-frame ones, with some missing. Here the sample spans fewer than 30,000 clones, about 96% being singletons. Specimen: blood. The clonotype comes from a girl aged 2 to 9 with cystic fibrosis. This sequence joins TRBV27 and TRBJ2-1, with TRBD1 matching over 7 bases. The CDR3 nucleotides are TGTGCCACCCGACAGGGCGGCAATGAGCAGTTCTTC. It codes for CATRQGGNEQFF.